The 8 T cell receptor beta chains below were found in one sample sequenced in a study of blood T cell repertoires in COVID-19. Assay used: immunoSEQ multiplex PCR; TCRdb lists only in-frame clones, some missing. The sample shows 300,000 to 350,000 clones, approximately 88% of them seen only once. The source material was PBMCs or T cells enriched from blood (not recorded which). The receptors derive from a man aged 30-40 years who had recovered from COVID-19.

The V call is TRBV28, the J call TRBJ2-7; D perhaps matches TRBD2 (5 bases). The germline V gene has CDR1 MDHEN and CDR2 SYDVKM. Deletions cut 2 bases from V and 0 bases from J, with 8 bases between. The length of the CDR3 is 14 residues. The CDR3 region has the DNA TGTGCCAGCAGTTTAGCGGGTAGCTCCTACGAGCAGTACTTC. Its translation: CASSLAGSSYEQYF.

CDR3 nucleotides: TGTGCCAGCTCACCACCGGGGAGGGGAGGCTACGAGCAGTACTTC. Protein product: CASSPPGRGGYEQYF. V usage is TRBV18 and J usage is TRBJ2-7, with 7 positions matching TRBD2. The germline gives CDR1 KGHSH, CDR2 LQKENI. After removal of 0 bases from V and 3 bases from J, the junction contained 5 bases not matched to a gene. CDR3 length: 15 residues.

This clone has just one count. For the CDR3, the DNA is TGTGCCAGCAGTGAACCAACGGTGTACCAAGAGACCCAGTACTTC. Protein product: CASSEPTVYQETQYF. The chain recombines TRBV25-1 with TRBJ2-5; D gene uncertain. CDR3 length: 15 amino acids. Per germline, CDR1 MGHDK and CDR2 SYGVNS. The germline V and J ends were trimmed by 2 bases and 0 bases, with 10 bases remaining between them.

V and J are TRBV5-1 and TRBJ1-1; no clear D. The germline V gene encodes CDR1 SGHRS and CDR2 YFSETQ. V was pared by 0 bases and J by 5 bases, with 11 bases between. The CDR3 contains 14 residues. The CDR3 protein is CASSLARGGTEAFF. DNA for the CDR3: TGCGCCAGCAGCTTGGCCCGGGGAGGGACTGAAGCTTTCTTT. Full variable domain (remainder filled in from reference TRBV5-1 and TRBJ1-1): KAGVTQTPRYLIKTRGQQVTLSCSPISGHRSVSWYQQTPGQGLQFLFEYFSETQRNKGNFPGRFSGRQFSNSRSEMNVSTLELGDSALYLCASSLARGGTEAFFGQGTRLTVV.

The CDR3 reads CALDRGPTGELFF. CDR3 DNA sequence: TGTGCCTTGGACAGGGGGCCTACCGGGGAGCTGTTTTTT. V gene TRBV30 combines with J gene TRBJ2-2; the match to TRBD1 covers 11 bases. The CDR3 contains 13 residues. The germline CDR1 and CDR2 sequences are GTSNPN and SVGIG (reference sequence). V was pared by 7 bases and J by 5 bases, with 3 bases of the junction left unmatched.

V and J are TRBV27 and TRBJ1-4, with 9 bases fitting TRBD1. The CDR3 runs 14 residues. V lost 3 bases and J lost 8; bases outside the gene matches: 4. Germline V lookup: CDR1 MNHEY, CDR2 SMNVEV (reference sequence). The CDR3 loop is CASSFPGTGEKLFF. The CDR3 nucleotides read TGTGCCAGCAGTTTTCCCGGGACAGGGGAAAAACTGTTTTTT.

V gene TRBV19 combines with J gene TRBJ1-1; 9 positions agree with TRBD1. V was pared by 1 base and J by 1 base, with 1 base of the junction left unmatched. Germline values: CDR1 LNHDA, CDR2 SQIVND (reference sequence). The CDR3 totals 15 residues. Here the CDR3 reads CASSIGTGANTEAFF. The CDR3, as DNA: TGTGCCAGTAGTATAGGGACAGGGGCGAACACTGAAGCTTTCTTT.

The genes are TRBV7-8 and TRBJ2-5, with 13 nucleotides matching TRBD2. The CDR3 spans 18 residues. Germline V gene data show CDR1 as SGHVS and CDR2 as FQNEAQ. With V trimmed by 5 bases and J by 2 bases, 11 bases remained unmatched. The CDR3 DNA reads TGTGCCAGCAGCCTGGGACTAGCGGGACATGGGATACAAGAGACCCAGTACTTC. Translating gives CASSLGLAGHGIQETQYF.